The TCR beta chain described here comes from a study of chronic HIV infection and antiretroviral therapy. TCRdb re-called the 5' RACE reads through MiXCR, storing one row per CDR3 protein. This sample carries approximately 30,000 distinct CDR3 sequences, 8% to 10% of them seen once, and the ten largest clones take more than 2%. Many counts were recorded for this clonotype. Germline assignment: CDR1 MNHNS and CDR2 SASEGT. The V gene lost 8 bases and the J gene lost 2 bases, with 22 bases spanning the gap. The CDR3 has 16 amino acids. This chain connects TRBV6-1 to TRBJ2-7, with D possibly being TRBD1 or TRBD2 (6 bases each). The sample was peripheral blood. This clonotype originated in an adult who had HIV and had not received antiretroviral therapy, or was an uninfected healthy control (not recorded which). The CDR3 nucleotides are TGTGCCAGCGCTTTCGAGGCCGGGGGCGTCACCTACGAGCAGTACTTC. Amino acid sequence: CASAFEAGGVTYEQYF.